Listed below are T cell receptor beta chains from one sample, sequenced in a study of blood T cells in healthy people across ages. TCRdb reprocessed the 5' RACE reads with MiXCR, giving one entry per CDR3 protein. The sample has roughly 800,000 distinct CDR3 sequences, nearly 60% seen once; the top ten hold roughly 22%. Sequenced input: blood. The source of these receptors is a man under 40 in good health. Each CDR3 is given with its conserved first and last residue. A D gene is named only where the DNA matches it firmly. The listing skips clone size in some rows; elsewhere it reads once, few, many or a size class.

CDR3nt: TGTGCCAGCTCACCAGGGAATAATTCACCCCTCCACTTT
CDR3aa: CASSPGNNSPLHF
j_gene: TRBJ1-6
abundance: -
d_gene: -
v_gene: TRBV18

CDR3nt: TGCAGCGTTGAAGATCCGGCGGGGGACACCTACGAGCAGTACTTC
CDR3aa: CSVEDPAGDTYEQYF
j_gene: TRBJ2-7
abundance: -
d_gene: -
v_gene: TRBV29-1

CDR3nt: TGTGCCAGCAGCGTTCAAGCCAAAAACATTCAGTACTTC
CDR3aa: CASSVQAKNIQYF
j_gene: TRBJ2-4
abundance: few
d_gene: -
v_gene: TRBV11-1

CDR3nt: TGTGCCAGCTCACCAAAAACTAGCGGCACAGATACGCAGTATTTT
CDR3aa: CASSPKTSGTDTQYF
j_gene: TRBJ2-3
abundance: -
d_gene: TRBD2
v_gene: TRBV18

CDR3nt: TGTGCCAGCGGGAGAAGCTCCTACAATGAGCAGTTCTTC
CDR3aa: CASGRSSYNEQFF
j_gene: TRBJ2-1
abundance: few
d_gene: -
v_gene: TRBV12-3/TRBV12-4

CDR3nt: TGTGCCTGGAGTGGCGACACTATGAACACTGAAGCTTTCTTT
CDR3aa: CAWSGDTMNTEAFF
j_gene: TRBJ1-1
abundance: -
d_gene: -
v_gene: TRBV30

CDR3nt: TGTGCCAGCAGTTACCTGGACAGGGGGCAAGGTGGCAATCAGCCCCAGCATTTT
CDR3aa: CASSYLDRGQGGNQPQHF
j_gene: TRBJ1-5
abundance: -
d_gene: TRBD1
v_gene: TRBV6-2/TRBV6-3

CDR3nt: TGTGCCAGCAGCCAACGACGGGGAGGAGAGACCCAGTACTTC
CDR3aa: CASSQRRGGETQYF
j_gene: TRBJ2-5
abundance: many
d_gene: -
v_gene: TRBV14

CDR3nt: TGCAGCGTTGGGCCCGGCAATGAGCAGTTCTTC
CDR3aa: CSVGPGNEQFF
j_gene: TRBJ2-1
abundance: -
d_gene: -
v_gene: TRBV29-1

CDR3nt: TGTGCCAGCACCCCGGGGGGCAGAAACTATGGCTACACCTTC
CDR3aa: CASTPGGRNYGYTF
j_gene: TRBJ1-2
abundance: -
d_gene: -
v_gene: TRBV6-5

CDR3nt: TGCAGTGCAAAACTAGCCTCCGGGTACGAGCAGTACTTC
CDR3aa: CSAKLASGYEQYF
j_gene: TRBJ2-7
abundance: -
d_gene: -
v_gene: TRBV20-1

CDR3nt: TGTGCCAGTAGTATAAACCGACAGGACTATGGCTACACCTTC
CDR3aa: CASSINRQDYGYTF
j_gene: TRBJ1-2
abundance: -
d_gene: -
v_gene: TRBV19

CDR3nt: TGTGCCAGCAGTTTTGGCAGCTCAGTCAATCAGCCCCAGCATTTT
CDR3aa: CASSFGSSVNQPQHF
j_gene: TRBJ1-5
abundance: once
d_gene: -
v_gene: TRBV12-3/TRBV12-4

CDR3nt: TGTGCCAGCAGCCCCCGACGGGACCTCAATGAGCAGTACTTC
CDR3aa: CASSPRRDLNEQYF
j_gene: TRBJ2-7
abundance: -
d_gene: -
v_gene: TRBV7-2

CDR3nt: TGCAGTGCTAGTCTAGCGGGAGTGCCTGACGAGCAGTACTTC
CDR3aa: CSASLAGVPDEQYF
j_gene: TRBJ2-7
abundance: -
d_gene: TRBD2
v_gene: TRBV20-1